This section outlines one TCR beta chain sequence together with its context. This clone was seen only a few times. Its antigen is still unknown. The input lacks base qualities; no much larger clone sits a single base away. Receptors were amplified or captured by the immunoSEQ multiplex PCR assay. TCRdb mirrors the immuneACCESS table, restricted to in-frame sequences. Some clones are absent from its copies; in checked studies, under half trace to an unresolved V gene, and the reason for the others is unknown. The sample profile shows fewer than 40,000 clones; 75% to 85% of them were found once. The top ten hold about 22% of the sample. Trimming takes 3 bases off V and 1 base off J; junction bases not matched to a gene: 5. Inclusive of the bounding cysteine and phenylalanine, the CDR3 is 15 residues long. The CDR3 DNA has 45 bases and is translated from base 1. The germline V gene supplies CDR1 SGHDN and CDR2 FVKESK.

Focal radiation therapy combined with CTLA-4 blockade (ipilimumab) was tested in patients with chemo-refractory metastatic non-small-cell lung cancer. These data are taken from a study of radiotherapy plus CTLA-4 blockade in lung cancer (dated by TCRdb to the late 2010s). Looking at the study overall: Objective responses were observed in approximately 19% of enrolled patients, and disease control was achieved in approximately 29%.

The study at large found these results: TCR clones derived from tumors expanded in peripheral blood after treatment with radiotherapy and ipilimumab. Early dynamic changes in blood T cell clones, together with increased serum interferon-beta after radiation, were reported as the strongest predictors of response.

The source is a human donor with non-small cell lung cancer that progressed on radiotherapy plus ipilimumab. The sample was peripheral blood, taken from a patient treated with radiotherapy plus ipilimumab. The chain uses TRBV14 and TRBJ2-7, with 8 central nucleotides matching TRBD1. The DNA sequence is TGTGCCAGCAGCCATATGACAGGGGCTTCCTACGAGCAGTACTTC. Translated, it gives CASSHMTGASYEQYF.